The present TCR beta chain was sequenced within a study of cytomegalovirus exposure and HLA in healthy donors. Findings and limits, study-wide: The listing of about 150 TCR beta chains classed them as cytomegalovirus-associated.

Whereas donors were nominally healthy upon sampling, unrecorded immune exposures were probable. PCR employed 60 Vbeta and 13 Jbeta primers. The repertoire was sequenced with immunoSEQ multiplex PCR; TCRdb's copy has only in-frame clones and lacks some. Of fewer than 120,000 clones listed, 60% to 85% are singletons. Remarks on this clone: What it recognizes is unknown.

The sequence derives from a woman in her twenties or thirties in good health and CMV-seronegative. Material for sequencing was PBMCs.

The CDR3 spells CASRQREGYNEQFF. In DNA, the CDR3 is TGTGCCAGCAGACAGCGGGAGGGGTACAATGAGCAGTTCTTC. The chain employs TRBV2 and TRBJ2-1; 10 bases are shared with TRBD2. Germline CDR1 SNHLY, CDR2 FYNNEI. The CDR3 has 14 amino acids. Trimming at V came to 6 bases and at J to 4 bases, leaving 3 bases not matched to a gene.